Detailed here is one T cell receptor beta chain. PCR employed 60 Vbeta and 13 Jbeta primers. The data were produced by immunoSEQ multiplex PCR, yet TCRdb's version contains in-frame clones alone and is incomplete. In the table there are hundreds of thousands of clones, 76% of which are singletons. J gave up 6 bases and V 3 bases, and 9 bases lay outside the gene matches. Germline V CDR1 and CDR2: SGHTA, FQGNSA. This CDR3 contains 15 residues. The sample belongs to a study of cytomegalovirus exposure and HLA in healthy donors. The chain employs TRBV7-2 and TRBJ1-2, with 8 bases aligning to TRBD1. The receptor's source is a man aged 18 to 30 in good health and CMV-seronegative. The sequencing sample was made of PBMCs. CDR3 protein: CASSFTSGTGDGYTF. For the CDR3, the DNA is TGTGCCAGCAGCTTCACTTCCGGGACAGGTGATGGCTACACCTTC.